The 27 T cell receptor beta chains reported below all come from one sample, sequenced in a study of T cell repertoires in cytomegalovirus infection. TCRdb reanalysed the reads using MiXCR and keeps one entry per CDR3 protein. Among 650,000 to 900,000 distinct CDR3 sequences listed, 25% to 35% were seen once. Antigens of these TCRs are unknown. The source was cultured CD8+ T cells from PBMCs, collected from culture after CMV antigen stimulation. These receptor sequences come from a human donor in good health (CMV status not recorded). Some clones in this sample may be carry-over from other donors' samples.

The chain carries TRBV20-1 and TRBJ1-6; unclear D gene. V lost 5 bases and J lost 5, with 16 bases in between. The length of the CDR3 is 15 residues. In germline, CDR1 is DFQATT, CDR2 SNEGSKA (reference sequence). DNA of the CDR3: TGCAGTGCTCCTCCTGGGCAGCTCGATAATTCACCCCTCCACTTT. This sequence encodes CSAPPGQLDNSPLHF.

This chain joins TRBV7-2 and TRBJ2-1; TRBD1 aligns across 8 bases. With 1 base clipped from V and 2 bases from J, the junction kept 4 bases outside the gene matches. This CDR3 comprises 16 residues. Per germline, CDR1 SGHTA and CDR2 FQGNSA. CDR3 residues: CASSLGQGRAYNEQFF. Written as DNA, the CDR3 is TGTGCCAGCAGCTTAGGACAGGGGAGAGCCTACAATGAGCAGTTCTTC. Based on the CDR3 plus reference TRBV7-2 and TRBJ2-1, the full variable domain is GAGVSQSPSNKVTEKGKDVELRCDPISGHTALYWYRQSLGQGLEFLIYFQGNSAPDKSGLPSDRFSAERTGGSVSTLTIQRTQQEDSAVYLCASSLGQGRAYNEQFFGPGTRLTVL.

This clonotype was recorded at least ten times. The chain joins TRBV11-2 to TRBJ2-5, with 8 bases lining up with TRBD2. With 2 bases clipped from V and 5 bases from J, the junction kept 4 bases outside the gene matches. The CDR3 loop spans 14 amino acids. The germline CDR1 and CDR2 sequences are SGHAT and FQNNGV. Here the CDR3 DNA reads TGTGCCAGCAGCTTAACGGGGGGGCTGGAGACCCAGTACTTC. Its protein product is CASSLTGGLETQYF.

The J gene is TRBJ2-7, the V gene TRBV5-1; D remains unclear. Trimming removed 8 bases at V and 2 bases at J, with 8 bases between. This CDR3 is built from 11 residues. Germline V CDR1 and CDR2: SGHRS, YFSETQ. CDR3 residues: CARRRTYEQYV. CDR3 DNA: TGCGCCAGAAGACGGACCTACGAGCAGTACGTC.

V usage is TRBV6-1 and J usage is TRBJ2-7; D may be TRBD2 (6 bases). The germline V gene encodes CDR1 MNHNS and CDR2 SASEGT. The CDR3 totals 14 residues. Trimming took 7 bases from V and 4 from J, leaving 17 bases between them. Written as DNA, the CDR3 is TGTGCCAGCACCCCGGCGGAGGGGTTATACGAGCAGTACGTC. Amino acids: CASTPAEGLYEQYV.

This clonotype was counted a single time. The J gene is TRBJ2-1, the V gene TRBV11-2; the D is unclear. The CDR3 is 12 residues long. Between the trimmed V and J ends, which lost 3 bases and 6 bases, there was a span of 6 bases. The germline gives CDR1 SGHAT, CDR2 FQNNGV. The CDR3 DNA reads TGTGCCAGCAGCTTCCAGCCCAATGAGCAGTTCTTC. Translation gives CASSFQPNEQFF.

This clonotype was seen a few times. The CDR3 is CASSLIEGRNEQFF. CDR3 sequence (DNA): TGTGCCAGCAGCCTCATCGAGGGCCGAAATGAGCAGTTCTTC. The genes are TRBV7-8 and TRBJ2-1; D possibly corresponds to TRBD2 (5 bases). V was cut by 5 bases and J by 7 bases, with 15 bases left in between. The germline V gene encodes CDR1 SGHVS and CDR2 FQNEAQ. The CDR3 extends over 14 amino acids.

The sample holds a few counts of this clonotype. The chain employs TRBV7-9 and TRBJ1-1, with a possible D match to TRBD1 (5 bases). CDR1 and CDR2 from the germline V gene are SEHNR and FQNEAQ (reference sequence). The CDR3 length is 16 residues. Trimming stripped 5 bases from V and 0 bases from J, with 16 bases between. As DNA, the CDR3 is TGTGCCAGCAGCCTACCCCCGGGACGCATGAACACTGAAGCTTTCTTT. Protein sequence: CASSLPPGRMNTEAFF.

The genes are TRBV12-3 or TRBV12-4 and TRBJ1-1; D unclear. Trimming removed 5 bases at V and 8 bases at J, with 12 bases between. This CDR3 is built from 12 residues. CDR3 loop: CASSTRWEEAFF. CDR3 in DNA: TGTGCCAGCAGTACCCGCTGGGAGGAAGCTTTCTTT.

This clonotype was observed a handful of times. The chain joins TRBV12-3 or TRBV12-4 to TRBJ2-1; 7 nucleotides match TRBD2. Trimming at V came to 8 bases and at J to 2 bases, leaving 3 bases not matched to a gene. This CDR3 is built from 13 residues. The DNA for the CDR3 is TGTGCCAGCGGGGGGGTCACCTACAATGAGCAGTTCTTC. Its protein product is CASGGVTYNEQFF.

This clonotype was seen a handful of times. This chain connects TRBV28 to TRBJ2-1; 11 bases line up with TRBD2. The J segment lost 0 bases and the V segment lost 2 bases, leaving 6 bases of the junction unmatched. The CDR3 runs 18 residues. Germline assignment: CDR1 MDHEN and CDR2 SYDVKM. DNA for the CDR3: TGTGCCAGCAGTTTAGGGCTAGCGGGGGGTAGCTCCTACAATGAGCAGTTCTTC. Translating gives CASSLGLAGGSSYNEQFF.

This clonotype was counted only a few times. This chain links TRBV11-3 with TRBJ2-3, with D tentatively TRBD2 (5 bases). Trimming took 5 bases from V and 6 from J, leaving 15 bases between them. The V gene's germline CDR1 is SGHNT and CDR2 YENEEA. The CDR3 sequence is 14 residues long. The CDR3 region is CASSTERKGDTQYF. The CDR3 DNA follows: TGTGCCAGCAGCACCGAGCGGAAAGGGGATACGCAGTATTTT.

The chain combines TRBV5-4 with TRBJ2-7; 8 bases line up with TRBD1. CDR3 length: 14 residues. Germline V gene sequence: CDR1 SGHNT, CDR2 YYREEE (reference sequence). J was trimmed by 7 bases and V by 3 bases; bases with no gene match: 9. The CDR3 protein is CASSSGQGVREQYF. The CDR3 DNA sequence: TGTGCCAGCAGCTCCGGACAGGGAGTGAGAGAGCAGTACTTC.

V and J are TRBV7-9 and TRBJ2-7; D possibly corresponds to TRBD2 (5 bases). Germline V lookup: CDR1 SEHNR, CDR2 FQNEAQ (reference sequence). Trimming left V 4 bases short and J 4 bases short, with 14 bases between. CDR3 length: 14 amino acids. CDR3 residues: CASSSDSGRYEQYF. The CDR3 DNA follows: TGTGCCAGCAGCTCGGACTCAGGACGGTACGAGCAGTACTTC.

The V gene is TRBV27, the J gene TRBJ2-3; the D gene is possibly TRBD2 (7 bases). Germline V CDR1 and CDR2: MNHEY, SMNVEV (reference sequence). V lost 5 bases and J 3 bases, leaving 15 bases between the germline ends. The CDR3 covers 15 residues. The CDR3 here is CASSPRGRGTDTQYF. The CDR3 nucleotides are TGTGCCAGCAGTCCCCGGGGGCGGGGGACAGATACGCAGTATTTT.

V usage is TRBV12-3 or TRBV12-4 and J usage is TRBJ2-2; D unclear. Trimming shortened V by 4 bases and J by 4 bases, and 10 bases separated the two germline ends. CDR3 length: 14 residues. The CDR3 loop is CASSSTDSTGELFF. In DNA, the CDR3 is TGTGCCAGCAGTTCAACAGACTCCACCGGGGAGCTGTTTTTT.

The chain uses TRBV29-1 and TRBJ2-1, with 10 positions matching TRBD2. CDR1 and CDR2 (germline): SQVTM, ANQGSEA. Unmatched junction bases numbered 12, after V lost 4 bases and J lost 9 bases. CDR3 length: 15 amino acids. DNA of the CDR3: TGCAGCGTTGTACCCCTAGCGGGGGTCGGGGGTGAGCAGTTCTTC. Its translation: CSVVPLAGVGGEQFF.

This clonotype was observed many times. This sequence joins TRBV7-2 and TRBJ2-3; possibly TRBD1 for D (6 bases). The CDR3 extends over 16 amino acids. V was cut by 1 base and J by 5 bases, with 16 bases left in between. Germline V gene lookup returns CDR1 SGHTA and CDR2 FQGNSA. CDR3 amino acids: CASSLVPRGMKDTQYF. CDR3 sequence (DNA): TGTGCCAGCAGCTTAGTACCGAGGGGGATGAAAGATACGCAGTATTTT.

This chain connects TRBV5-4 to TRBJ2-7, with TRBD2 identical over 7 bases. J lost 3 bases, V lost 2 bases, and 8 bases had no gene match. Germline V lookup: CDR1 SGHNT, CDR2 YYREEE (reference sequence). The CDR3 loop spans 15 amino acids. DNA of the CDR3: TGTGCCAGCAGCTTCTCCAGCGGGGACCTCTACGAGCAGTACTTC. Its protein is CASSFSSGDLYEQYF.

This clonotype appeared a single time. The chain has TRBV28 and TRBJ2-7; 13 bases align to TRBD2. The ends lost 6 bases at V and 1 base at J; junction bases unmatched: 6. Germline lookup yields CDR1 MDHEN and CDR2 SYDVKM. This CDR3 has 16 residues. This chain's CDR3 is CASSPGLAGVSYEQYV. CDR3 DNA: TGTGCCAGCAGCCCAGGACTAGCGGGGGTTTCCTACGAGCAGTACGTC.

CDR3 bases: TGTGCCAGCAGTTTATCGCGGTTGTACGAGCAGTACTTC. It yields the protein CASSLSRLYEQYF. This rearrangement joins TRBV27 to TRBJ2-7; D is unresolved. The germline V and J ends were trimmed by 0 bases and 4 bases, with 7 bases remaining between them. CDR1 is MNHEY, CDR2 SMNVEV, per germline (reference sequence). This CDR3 contains 13 residues.

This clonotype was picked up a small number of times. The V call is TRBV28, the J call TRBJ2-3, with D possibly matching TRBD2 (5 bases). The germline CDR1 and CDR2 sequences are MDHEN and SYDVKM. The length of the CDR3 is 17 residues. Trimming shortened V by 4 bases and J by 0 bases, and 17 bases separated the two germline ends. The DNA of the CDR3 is TGTGCCAGCAGTTCCCCCCGACTAAGCGGCAGCACAGATACGCAGTATTTT. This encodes CASSSPRLSGSTDTQYF.

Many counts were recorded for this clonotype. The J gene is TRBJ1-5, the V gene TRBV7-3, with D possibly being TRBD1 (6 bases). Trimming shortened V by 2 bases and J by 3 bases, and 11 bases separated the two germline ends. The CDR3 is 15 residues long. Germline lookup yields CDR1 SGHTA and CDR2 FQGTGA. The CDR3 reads CASSLLGAPNQPQHF. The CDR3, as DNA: TGTGCCAGCAGCTTATTGGGGGCTCCCAATCAGCCCCAGCATTTT. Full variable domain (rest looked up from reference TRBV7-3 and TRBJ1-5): GAGVSQTPSNKVTEKGKYVELRCDPISGHTALYWYRQSLGQGPEFLIYFQGTGAADDSGLPNDRFFAVRPEGSVSTLKIQRTERGDSAVYLCASSLLGAPNQPQHFGDGTRLSIL.

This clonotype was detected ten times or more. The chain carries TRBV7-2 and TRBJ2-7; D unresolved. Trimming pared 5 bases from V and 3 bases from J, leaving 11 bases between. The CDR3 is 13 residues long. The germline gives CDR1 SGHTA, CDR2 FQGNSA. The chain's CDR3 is CASSHNLLYEQYV. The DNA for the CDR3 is TGTGCCAGCAGCCATAACTTACTCTACGAGCAGTACGTC.

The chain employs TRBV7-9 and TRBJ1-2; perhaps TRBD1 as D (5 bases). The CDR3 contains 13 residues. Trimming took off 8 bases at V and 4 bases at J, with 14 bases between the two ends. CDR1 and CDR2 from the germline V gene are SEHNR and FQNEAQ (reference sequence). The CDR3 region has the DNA TGTGCCAGCTGGGGGATGGGCGTCTATGGCTACACCTTC. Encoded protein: CASWGMGVYGYTF.

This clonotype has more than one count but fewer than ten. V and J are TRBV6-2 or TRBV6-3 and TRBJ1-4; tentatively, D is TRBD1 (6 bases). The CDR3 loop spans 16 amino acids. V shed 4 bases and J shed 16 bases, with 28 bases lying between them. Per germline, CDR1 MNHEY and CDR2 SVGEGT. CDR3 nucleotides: TGTGCCAGCAGTTCCCTCGAGGGACATATTTTGGGCGATCGGTTTTTT. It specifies CASSSLEGHILGDRFF.

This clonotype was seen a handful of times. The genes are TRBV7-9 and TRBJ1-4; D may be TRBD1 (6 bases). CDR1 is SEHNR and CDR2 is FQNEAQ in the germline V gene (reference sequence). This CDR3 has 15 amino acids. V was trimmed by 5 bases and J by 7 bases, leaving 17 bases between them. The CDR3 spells CASSPQQGFIEKLFF. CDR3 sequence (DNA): TGTGCCAGCAGCCCCCAACAGGGATTTATTGAAAAACTGTTTTTT.